Listed below are T cell receptor beta chains from one sample, sequenced in a study of shared clonotypes between healthy human individuals. Method: immunoSEQ multiplex PCR; TCRdb's copy keeps in-frame clones and lacks some. This sample has under 550,000 clones; 90% to 96% occur once, and the top ten carry 0.06%. The sequenced material came from naive CD4+ T cells sorted from blood. These TCRs come from a woman in her 30s in good health. Each CDR3 is given with its conserved first and last residue. The order of the fields is J gene, D gene, V gene, CDR3 protein. D genes are given only for firm matches.

J: TRBJ1-5
D: TRBD1
V: TRBV6-1
CDR3: CASSEGGRPRLTGNDQPQHF

J: TRBJ2-5
D: -
V: TRBV5-4
CDR3: CASSSSSIVRETQYF

J: TRBJ2-1
D: TRBD2
V: TRBV30
CDR3: CAWSFPSGIFQFF

J: TRBJ2-3
D: TRBD2
V: TRBV28
CDR3: CASSLGAGGSTDTQYF

J: TRBJ2-1
D: -
V: TRBV11-3
CDR3: CASSFGGGGRGDEQFF

J: TRBJ2-7
D: TRBD2
V: TRBV30
CDR3: CAWNLLASEQYF

J: TRBJ1-4
D: -
V: TRBV5-5
CDR3: CASSLVSGRPLFF

J: TRBJ2-5
D: TRBD2
V: TRBV25-1
CDR3: CASSEQGGSAAQYF

J: TRBJ1-1
D: -
V: TRBV5-1
CDR3: CASSLYQGNTEAFF

J: TRBJ1-5
D: -
V: TRBV29-1
CDR3: CSVGVDQPQHF

J: TRBJ2-7
D: TRBD2
V: TRBV5-1
CDR3: CASTLGAGDGEQYF

J: TRBJ2-3
D: -
V: TRBV9
CDR3: CASSPRHDTQYF

J: TRBJ2-3
D: TRBD1
V: TRBV2
CDR3: CASSSGTGADTQYF

J: TRBJ2-7
D: -
V: TRBV29-1
CDR3: CSVKALGAYEQYF

J: TRBJ1-3
D: -
V: TRBV18
CDR3: CASSPRMGKERTGNTIYF

J: TRBJ1-6
D: -
V: TRBV28
CDR3: CASRTRGQGIYNSPLHF

J: TRBJ1-2
D: TRBD1
V: TRBV5-4
CDR3: CASSLGDRGYGYTF

J: TRBJ1-4
D: -
V: TRBV5-1
CDR3: CASSLVSGGYEKLFF

J: TRBJ2-3
D: TRBD1
V: TRBV5-1
CDR3: CASSKGQLTDTQYF

J: TRBJ1-2
D: -
V: TRBV6-5
CDR3: CASSYEGPRGYTF

J: TRBJ2-7
D: TRBD1
V: TRBV7-2
CDR3: CASSLRTGTGVHEQYF

J: TRBJ2-7
D: -
V: TRBV10-3
CDR3: CASSYGRDFYEQYF

J: TRBJ2-5
D: TRBD1
V: TRBV18
CDR3: CASSPTGETQYF

J: TRBJ2-7
D: -
V: TRBV5-1
CDR3: CASSSQGRERGSEQYF

J: TRBJ2-1
D: -
V: TRBV18
CDR3: CASSSSSPRNYNEQFF

J: TRBJ1-5
D: -
V: TRBV4-1
CDR3: CASSQQSSNQPQHF

J: TRBJ2-4
D: -
V: TRBV2
CDR3: CASSERGAVLAKNIQYF

J: -
D: TRBD1
V: TRBV15
CDR3: CATSRDRGMYEQYF

J: TRBJ1-2
D: -
V: TRBV7-9
CDR3: CASSLGGVREGYTF

J: TRBJ2-3
D: -
V: TRBV7-9
CDR3: CASSSRTDTQYF

J: TRBJ2-7
D: -
V: TRBV5-8
CDR3: CASSLASPLVNEQYF

J: TRBJ1-3
D: -
V: TRBV27
CDR3: CASSSRDTPGNTIYF

J: TRBJ2-3
D: -
V: TRBV5-8
CDR3: CASSHDYTDTQYF

J: TRBJ2-3
D: -
V: TRBV6-1
CDR3: CASSEQGAGTDTQYF

J: TRBJ2-5
D: -
V: TRBV10-1
CDR3: CASSDGETQYF

J: TRBJ1-5
D: -
V: TRBV4-1
CDR3: CASSQGMHRGNQPQHF

J: TRBJ1-1
D: -
V: TRBV11-2
CDR3: CASTTWGLVNTEAFF

J: TRBJ1-5
D: -
V: TRBV7-9
CDR3: CASSKTNQPQHF

J: TRBJ2-7
D: TRBD2
V: TRBV6-6
CDR3: CASSRGTSGPYEQYF

J: TRBJ2-3
D: TRBD1
V: TRBV28
CDR3: CASSSLGTGRPDTQYF

J: TRBJ1-1
D: TRBD1
V: TRBV7-9
CDR3: CASSPDPGGTEAFF